Listed here are 32 T cell receptor beta chains from one sample, sequenced in a study of blood T cell repertoires in COVID-19 (dated by TCRdb to 2018 to 2021). Libraries were constructed by the immunoSEQ multiplex PCR assay. What TCRdb holds here is the immuneACCESS table cut down to in-frame rearrangements. Part of the clones is not present; checked against another copy, under half of the missing clones reflect an unresolved V gene, and the others are unexplained. The sample table holds roughly 340,000 clones, of which 80% to 90% were seen once. Of the sample, 1% falls within the top ten clones. The sequencing sample was made of PBMCs or T cells enriched from blood (not recorded which). The origin of the receptors is a man younger than 35 who had recovered from COVID-19.

Only one count was recorded for this clone. The chain combines TRBV15 with TRBJ2-3; TRBD2 aligns across 8 bases. This CDR3 has 16 amino acids. Trimming took 0 bases from V and 1 from J; bases not matched to a gene: 3. The germline V gene encodes CDR1 LNHNV and CDR2 YYDKDF (reference sequence). The CDR3 DNA sequence: TGTGCCACCAGCAGAGATCGGGGACTAGGCACAGATACGCAGTATTTT. This encodes CATSRDRGLGTDTQYF.

The rearrangement joins TRBV5-4 to TRBJ1-1; D remains unclear. This CDR3 comprises 13 residues. V was cut by 4 bases and J by 7 bases, with 14 bases left in between. The germline V gene has CDR1 SGHNT and CDR2 YYREEE (reference sequence). The CDR3 reads CASSLPTVVEAFF. The CDR3 nucleotides are TGTGCCAGCAGCCTACCCACAGTAGTTGAAGCTTTCTTT.

The chain recombines TRBV7-3 with TRBJ2-5, with a possible D match to TRBD2 (7 bases). Germline assignment: CDR1 SGHTA and CDR2 FQGTGA. V dropped 2 bases and J dropped 2 bases, with 12 bases sitting between them. This CDR3 has 15 residues. DNA of the CDR3: TGTGCCAGCAGCTTAGCGGGGGCGGGACAAGAGACCCAGTACTTC. Amino acids: CASSLAGAGQETQYF.

The chain recombines TRBV30 with TRBJ1-3; the D is unclear. The CDR3 runs 15 residues. With 5 bases removed from V and 0 bases from J, the gap between germline ends came to 14 bases. Germline V lookup: CDR1 GTSNPN, CDR2 SVGIG (reference sequence). The CDR3 DNA sequence: TGTGCCTGGGGGCCCCATAGAGTCTCTGGAAACACCATATATTTT. This encodes CAWGPHRVSGNTIYF.

This chain links TRBV6-5 with TRBJ2-1, with a tentative D call TRBD2 (7 bases). Trimming pared 5 bases from V and 6 bases from J, leaving 17 bases between. Germline V lookup: CDR1 MNHEY, CDR2 SVGAGI. The CDR3 is made up of 15 amino acids. The CDR3 protein is CASSLGGAPRNEQFF. The DNA for the CDR3 is TGTGCCAGCAGTCTTGGGGGGGCCCCCCGCAATGAGCAGTTCTTC.

The chain links TRBV11-3 to TRBJ2-3; tentatively, D is TRBD1 (5 bases). This CDR3 has 15 residues. Germline CDR1 is SGHNT and CDR2 is YENEEA. Trimming removed 1 base at V and 2 bases at J, with 10 bases between. The DNA for the CDR3 is TGTGCCAGCAGCTTAGTAGGCAGGGCCACAGATACGCAGTATTTT. Protein sequence: CASSLVGRATDTQYF. Based on the CDR3 plus reference TRBV11-3 and TRBJ2-3, the full variable domain is EAGVVQSPRYKIIEKKQPVAFWCNPISGHNTLYWYLQNLGQGPELLIRYENEEAVDDSQLPKDRFSAERLKGVDSTLKIQPAELGDSAVYLCASSLVGRATDTQYFGPGTRLTVL.

The chain joins TRBV6-5 to TRBJ1-6; TRBD1 matches at 10 bases. Germline CDR1 is MNHEY and CDR2 is SVGAGI. After removal of 4 bases from V and 14 bases from J, the junction contained 11 bases not matched to a gene. This CDR3 is 15 amino acids long. The CDR3 region is CASSFSTGGFFTLHF. CDR3 coding DNA: TGTGCCAGCAGTTTTTCGACAGGGGGCTTCTTCACCCTCCACTTT.

The chain has TRBV7-3 and TRBJ1-6; D uncertain. The CDR3 is 14 residues long. CDR1 and CDR2 from the germline V gene are SGHTA and FQGTGA. The germline V and J ends were trimmed by 6 bases and 3 bases, with 9 bases remaining between them. The CDR3 protein is CASSAQLYNSPLHF. The CDR3 DNA follows: TGTGCCAGCAGTGCCCAACTCTATAATTCACCCCTCCACTTT.

The chain couples TRBV13 to TRBJ2-1, with no clear D. The V gene's germline CDR1 is PRHDT and CDR2 FYEKMQ (reference sequence). V dropped 0 bases and J dropped 7 bases, with 4 bases sitting between them. This CDR3 spans 12 amino acids. The CDR3 sequence is CASSLGRNEQFF. The CDR3 DNA sequence: TGTGCCAGCAGCTTAGGCCGGAATGAGCAGTTCTTC.

This sequence joins TRBV19 and TRBJ1-5; maybe TRBD1 (6 bases). The V and J ends lost 4 bases and 5 bases respectively, with 18 bases between them. CDR1 LNHDA and CDR2 SQIVND come from the germline V gene (reference sequence). The CDR3 covers 16 residues. The CDR3 spells CASSRRSGGYDQPQHF. The CDR3 nucleotides are TGTGCCAGTAGTAGAAGGTCGGGGGGCTATGATCAGCCCCAGCATTTT.

J is TRBJ1-5 and V is TRBV6-4; 7 nucleotides match TRBD1. The ends lost 7 bases at V and 4 bases at J; junction bases unmatched: 16. This CDR3 is 17 amino acids long. Germline lookup yields CDR1 MRHNA and CDR2 SNTAGT. CDR3 DNA sequence: TGTGCCAGCACCGGGACAGATAGCTGTAGCCGAAATCAGCCCCAGCATTTT. The encoded protein is CASTGTDSCSRNQPQHF.

This clone appeared once. The rearrangement uses TRBV6-5 and TRBJ2-7; 10 bases map to TRBD1. Germline-derived CDR1 and CDR2 are MNHEY and SVGAGI. The CDR3 consists of 14 residues. Trimming cost V 6 bases and J 6 bases; bases outside gene matches: 8. As DNA, the CDR3 is TGTGCCAGCAGATCGGGACAGGGGCTCCGCGAGCAGTACTTC. This encodes CASRSGQGLREQYF.

The rearrangement links TRBV9 to TRBJ2-1; 9 bases line up with TRBD2. The CDR3 loop spans 15 amino acids. V shed 0 bases and J 3 bases; nucleotides not matched to a gene: 1. Germline V lookup: CDR1 SGDLS, CDR2 YYNGEE. Written as DNA, the CDR3 is TGTGCCAGCAGCGTAGGACTAGCGGACTACAATGAGCAGTTCTTC. Encoded protein: CASSVGLADYNEQFF.

This chain uses TRBV27 with TRBJ1-2; tentative D call: TRBD1 (5 bases). CDR3 size: 15 residues. The V gene lost 3 bases and the J gene lost 4 bases, with 15 bases spanning the gap. In germline, CDR1 is MNHEY, CDR2 SMNVEV (reference sequence). The CDR3: CASSLSGSQGYGYTF. The CDR3 nucleotides are TGTGCCAGCAGTTTGTCAGGGTCTCAGGGCTATGGCTACACCTTC.

This clone was detected only once. V usage is TRBV3-1 (or the pseudogene TRBV3-2) and J usage is TRBJ1-1, with D hard to call. Trimming removed 1 base from V and 7 bases from J, with 7 bases in between. Looked up from germline, CDR1 is LGHDT and CDR2 is YNNKEL (reference sequence). The CDR3 covers 12 residues. The CDR3 protein is CASSQVSGEAFF. Here the CDR3 DNA reads TGTGCCAGCAGCCAAGTATCGGGTGAAGCTTTCTTT.

The chain combines TRBV19 with TRBJ1-2; 8 bases match TRBD1. This CDR3 has 14 amino acids. V lost 3 bases, J lost 6 bases, and 6 bases stayed unmatched. Germline V gives CDR1 LNHDA, CDR2 SQIVND (reference sequence). The CDR3 reads CASSIQGAYDGYTF. The DNA of the CDR3 is TGTGCCAGTAGTATTCAGGGGGCTTATGATGGCTACACCTTC.

This chain uses TRBV19 with TRBJ1-3, with TRBD1 matching over 7 bases. The V gene's germline CDR1 is LNHDA and CDR2 SQIVND (reference sequence). V shed 3 bases and J 5 bases; nucleotides not matched to a gene: 7. The CDR3 has 15 residues. CDR3 in amino acids: CASSMTQGGRNTIYF. DNA of the CDR3: TGTGCCAGTAGTATGACGCAGGGGGGAAGAAACACCATATATTTT.

This chain joins TRBV13 and TRBJ1-5; 7 bases are a match to TRBD1. Germline assignment: CDR1 PRHDT and CDR2 FYEKMQ (reference sequence). The V segment lost 4 bases and the J segment 0 bases; nucleotides outside the gene matches: 3. CDR3 length equals 15 residues. In DNA, the CDR3 is TGTGCCAGCAGCTCAACAGGGGATAGCAATCAGCCCCAGCATTTT. Translated: CASSSTGDSNQPQHF.

This chain uses TRBV2 with TRBJ1-2; D not certain. The CDR3 consists of 11 residues. With 8 bases removed from V and 5 bases from J, the gap between germline ends came to 9 bases. Germline CDR1 SNHLY, CDR2 FYNNEI. The chain's CDR3 is CASDGGYGYTF. CDR3 nucleotide sequence: TGTGCCAGCGATGGAGGTTATGGCTACACCTTC.

The chain is built from TRBV18 and TRBJ2-2, with D tentatively TRBD1 (6 bases). Trimming took 1 base from V and 0 from J, leaving 12 bases between them. This CDR3 has 17 amino acids. Germline lookup yields CDR1 KGHSH and CDR2 LQKENI. Here the CDR3 reads CASSPRSGQTNTGELFF. DNA for the CDR3: TGTGCCAGCTCACCACGCAGCGGACAGACGAACACCGGGGAGCTGTTTTTT.

This clone was seen once. The chain couples TRBV3-1 (or the pseudogene TRBV3-2) to TRBJ1-4; D is undetermined. This CDR3 contains 15 residues. Germline lookup yields CDR1 LGHDT and CDR2 YNNKEL (reference sequence). The ends were cut back, 1 base at V and 4 bases at J, with 10 bases in the middle. Here the CDR3 reads CASSQGGQRNEKLFF. CDR3 sequence (DNA): TGTGCCAGCAGCCAAGGCGGTCAGCGTAATGAAAAACTGTTTTTT.

The chain is built from TRBV23-1 and TRBJ1-5, with D uncertain. TRBV23-1 is annotated as an ORF whose role is uncertain. Trimming removed 0 bases at V and 2 bases at J, with 11 bases between. The CDR3 extends over 16 amino acids. CDR3 nucleotide sequence: TGCGCCAGCAGTCAATCGCCAGGCATTGGCAATCAGCCCCAGCATTTT. It translates to CASSQSPGIGNQPQHF.

The rearrangement joins TRBV6-2 or TRBV6-3 to TRBJ2-7; D is perhaps TRBD2 (5 bases). Trimming stripped 2 bases from V and 5 bases from J, with 16 bases between. The CDR3 consists of 15 residues. Per the germline V gene, CDR1 is MNHEY and CDR2 is SVGEGT. In nucleotides, the CDR3 is TGTGCCAGCAGTTACCTCGGACGGGGTTACGACGAGCAGTACTTC. Residues: CASSYLGRGYDEQYF.

This rearrangement joins TRBV24-1 to TRBJ1-5; 7 bases line up with TRBD1. CDR1 is KGHDR, CDR2 SFDVKD, per germline. V gave up 6 bases and J gave up 0 bases; unmatched junction bases: 10. This CDR3 has 17 amino acids. This chain's CDR3 is CATSLGTADNSNQPQHF. Here the CDR3 DNA reads TGTGCCACCAGTCTCGGGACAGCAGACAATAGCAATCAGCCCCAGCATTTT.

This chain joins TRBV2 and TRBJ1-3, with a weak D call TRBD1 (5 bases). Between the trimmed V and J ends, which lost 1 base and 3 bases, there was a span of 7 bases. The germline V gene has CDR1 SNHLY and CDR2 FYNNEI. The CDR3 contains 14 residues. The DNA of the CDR3 is TGTGCCAGCAGTGAAGGGGGCGGTGGAAACACCATATATTTT. It yields the protein CASSEGGGGNTIYF.

This clone was detected only a few times. The rearrangement uses TRBV28 and TRBJ2-7, with 9 bases aligning to TRBD2. Per the germline V gene, CDR1 is MDHEN and CDR2 is SYDVKM. The length of the CDR3 is 14 residues. V lost 8 bases and J lost 7; bases outside the gene matches: 12. CDR3 protein: CASSRTSALQEQYF. The DNA for the CDR3 is TGTGCCAGCTCCCGGACTAGCGCCCTCCAAGAGCAGTACTTC.

This clone was recorded only once. The rearrangement uses TRBV18 and TRBJ1-4; D is unclear. The CDR3 length is 21 residues. Germline lookup yields CDR1 KGHSH and CDR2 LQKENI. V lost 0 bases and J lost 2, with 25 bases in between. Here the CDR3 reads CASSPPNIRNPISGTNEKLFF. DNA of the CDR3: TGTGCCAGCTCACCACCGAATATCCGGAACCCCATATCGGGGACTAATGAAAAACTGTTTTTT. Drawing the rest from reference TRBV18 and TRBJ1-4, the complete variable domain is NAGVMQNPRHLVRRRGQEARLRCSPMKGHSHVYWYRQLPEEGLKFMVYLQKENIIDESGMPKERFSAEFPKEGPSILRIQQVVRGDSAAYFCASSPPNIRNPISGTNEKLFFGSGTQLSVL.

V and J are TRBV19 and TRBJ1-2; D is possibly TRBD1 (6 bases). CDR1 and CDR2 from the germline V gene are LNHDA and SQIVND (reference sequence). The V end lost 5 bases, the J end lost 3 bases, and 16 bases lay between the germline ends. CDR3 length: 15 amino acids. The CDR3 DNA sequence: TGTGCCAGTAGTTTGGGTGGGGGCGCGGACTATGGCTACACCTTC. Protein sequence: CASSLGGGADYGYTF.

The genes are TRBV5-1 and TRBJ2-3; TRBD2 matches 8 bases. This CDR3 region has 19 residues. The V and J ends lost 4 bases and 5 bases, in that order; junction bases with no gene match: 21. The germline V gene encodes CDR1 SGHRS and CDR2 YFSETQ. The CDR3 loop reads CASSLRSLAGLPAGDTQYF. The DNA of the CDR3 is TGCGCCAGCAGCCTCAGGAGTCTAGCGGGTCTCCCCGCGGGAGATACGCAGTATTTT.

The J gene is TRBJ2-7, the V gene TRBV3-1 (or the pseudogene TRBV3-2), with 7 bases identical to TRBD2. Trimming removed 7 bases from V and 2 bases from J; junction bases left unmatched: 20. Germline CDR1 and CDR2: LGHDT and YNNKEL (reference sequence). There are 18 residues in the CDR3. CDR3 protein: CASTPTSPGTTMPYEQYF. The CDR3 bases are TGTGCCAGCACCCCTACTTCCCCCGGGACTACCATGCCCTACGAGCAGTACTTC.

The chain combines TRBV2 with TRBJ2-7; maybe TRBD1 (5 bases). Germline V gene lookup returns CDR1 SNHLY and CDR2 FYNNEI. The CDR3 has 12 residues. The V end lost 8 bases, the J end lost 2 bases, and 10 bases lay between the germline ends. The CDR3 protein is CASGAGTYEQYF. For the CDR3, the DNA is TGTGCCAGCGGGGCAGGGACCTACGAGCAGTACTTC.

The chain uses TRBV6-5 and TRBJ2-5; tentative D call: TRBD2 (6 bases). The CDR3 sequence is 14 residues long. Trimming removed 6 bases at V and 0 bases at J, with 11 bases between. The germline V gene encodes CDR1 MNHEY and CDR2 SVGAGI. The CDR3 sequence is CASRLAVYQETQYF. The DNA for the CDR3 is TGTGCCAGCAGACTAGCAGTGTACCAAGAGACCCAGTACTTC.